This is a list of T cell receptor beta chains from one sample in a study of cytomegalovirus exposure and HLA in healthy donors. TCRdb keeps only in-frame clones here, not all; method: immunoSEQ multiplex PCR. The sample includes over 80,000 clones, 60% to 85% of them seen just once. What was sequenced was PBMCs. Receptors were obtained from a man aged 55 to 70 in good health and CMV-seropositive. The CDR3 runs from the conserved cysteine through the conserved F or W. The order of the fields is D gene, V gene, clone size, J gene, CDR3 protein, CDR3 DNA. D genes are given only for firm matches. Some rows have no size entry. The others give once, few or many, or a class for an expanded clone.

D gene: TRBD1; V gene: TRBV5-5; clone size: .; J gene: TRBJ2-2; CDR3 protein: CASSLAGTGGAGTGELFF; CDR3 DNA: TGTGCCAGCAGCTTGGCGGGGACAGGGGGCGCGGGCACCGGGGAGCTGTTTTTT
D gene: TRBD1; V gene: TRBV5-6; clone size: .; J gene: TRBJ2-7; CDR3 protein: CASSYPTGLREQYF; CDR3 DNA: TGTGCCAGCAGCTACCCGACAGGGTTGAGGGAGCAGTACTTC
D gene: TRBD2; V gene: TRBV2; clone size: .; J gene: TRBJ2-3; CDR3 protein: CASSRAGTVGDTQYF; CDR3 DNA: TGTGCCAGCAGTAGAGCGGGAACGGTGGGAGATACGCAGTATTTT
D gene: TRBD2; V gene: TRBV5-1; clone size: .; J gene: TRBJ2-1; CDR3 protein: CASSLAAGGAYNEQFF; CDR3 DNA: TGCGCCAGCAGCTTGGCCGCCGGGGGGGCCTACAATGAGCAGTTCTTC
D gene: TRBD2; V gene: TRBV2; clone size: .; J gene: TRBJ2-5; CDR3 protein: CASSGVASGGMTQYF; CDR3 DNA: TGTGCCAGCAGTGGGGTGGCTAGCGGGGGGATGACCCAGTACTTC
D gene: TRBD2; V gene: TRBV4-1; clone size: .; J gene: TRBJ2-7; CDR3 protein: CASSQVPTSGGKQYF; CDR3 DNA: TGCGCCAGCAGCCAAGTCCCGACTAGCGGGGGGAAGCAGTACTTC
D gene: .; V gene: TRBV29-1; clone size: once; J gene: TRBJ2-5; CDR3 protein: CSVLTKETQYF; CDR3 DNA: TGCAGCGTTCTGACAAAAGAGACCCAGTACTTC
D gene: .; V gene: TRBV6-5; clone size: once; J gene: TRBJ2-2; CDR3 protein: CASTPRGAGELFF; CDR3 DNA: TGTGCCAGCACCCCCCGGGGAGCCGGGGAGCTGTTTTTT
D gene: .; V gene: TRBV30; clone size: .; J gene: TRBJ1-5; CDR3 protein: CAWSGGGRASNQPQHF; CDR3 DNA: TGTGCCTGGAGTGGGGGGGGCAGGGCTAGCAATCAGCCCCAGCATTTT
D gene: TRBD1; V gene: TRBV9; clone size: .; J gene: TRBJ1-1; CDR3 protein: CASSQGGGTEAFF; CDR3 DNA: TGTGCCAGCAGTCAGGGGGGTGGGACTGAAGCTTTCTTT
D gene: .; V gene: TRBV28; clone size: .; J gene: TRBJ1-5; CDR3 protein: CASSLGAGNQPQHF; CDR3 DNA: TGTGCCAGCAGTTTAGGGGCGGGGAATCAGCCCCAGCATTTT
D gene: .; V gene: TRBV7-9; clone size: .; J gene: TRBJ2-7; CDR3 protein: CASSAWTGVWDEQYF; CDR3 DNA: TGTGCCAGCAGCGCATGGACGGGGGTTTGGGACGAGCAGTACTTC
D gene: TRBD2; V gene: TRBV11-2; clone size: .; J gene: TRBJ2-5; CDR3 protein: CASSLRGAGQETQYF; CDR3 DNA: TGTGCCAGCAGCTTAAGGGGAGCGGGGCAAGAGACCCAGTACTTC
D gene: TRBD2; V gene: TRBV15; clone size: .; J gene: TRBJ2-5; CDR3 protein: CATSTSRLAGAQGETQYF; CDR3 DNA: TGTGCCACCAGCACCTCTAGACTAGCGGGGGCGCAGGGTGAGACCCAGTACTTC
D gene: TRBD2; V gene: TRBV7-3; clone size: .; J gene: TRBJ2-1; CDR3 protein: CASSYTSGGDEQFF; CDR3 DNA: TGTGCCAGCAGCTATACTAGCGGGGGCGATGAGCAGTTCTTC
D gene: .; V gene: TRBV5-1; clone size: .; J gene: TRBJ1-2; CDR3 protein: CASSSDLKNYGYTF; CDR3 DNA: TGCGCCAGCAGCTCAGATTTGAAGAACTATGGCTACACCTTC
D gene: .; V gene: TRBV6-1; clone size: few; J gene: TRBJ1-1; CDR3 protein: CASSPGFGAFF; CDR3 DNA: TGTGCCAGCAGCCCCGGGTTCGGGGCTTTCTTT
D gene: .; V gene: TRBV12-2; clone size: .; J gene: TRBJ1-6; CDR3 protein: CASRLVSRASGKPLHF; CDR3 DNA: TGTGCAAGTCGCTTAGTTTCTAGGGCTAGCGGGAAACCCCTCCACTTT
D gene: TRBD2; V gene: TRBV7-3; clone size: once; J gene: TRBJ2-3; CDR3 protein: CASSLLPGLAPSTDTQYF; CDR3 DNA: TGTGCCAGCAGCTTACTACCGGGACTAGCGCCGAGCACAGATACGCAGTATTTT
D gene: .; V gene: TRBV4-3; clone size: .; J gene: TRBJ2-2; CDR3 protein: CASSQEGEAGELFF; CDR3 DNA: TGCGCCAGCAGCCAAGAGGGGGAGGCCGGGGAGCTGTTTTTT
D gene: .; V gene: TRBV29-1; clone size: .; J gene: TRBJ1-2; CDR3 protein: CSVGGTYYGYTF; CDR3 DNA: TGCAGCGTTGGCGGCACCTACTATGGCTACACCTTC
D gene: TRBD2; V gene: TRBV7-2; clone size: .; J gene: TRBJ2-2; CDR3 protein: CASSLQRGGMGELFF; CDR3 DNA: TGTGCCAGCAGCTTACAGCGGGGGGGCATGGGGGAGCTGTTTTTT
D gene: .; V gene: TRBV7-2; clone size: few; J gene: TRBJ2-1; CDR3 protein: CASSYQRGSYNEQFF; CDR3 DNA: TGTGCCAGCAGCTACCAGAGGGGGTCCTACAATGAGCAGTTCTTC
D gene: .; V gene: TRBV7-7; clone size: .; J gene: TRBJ2-3; CDR3 protein: CASSMGRGTQYF; CDR3 DNA: TGTGCTAGCAGCATGGGCCGGGGTACGCAGTATTTT
D gene: .; V gene: TRBV2; clone size: .; J gene: TRBJ1-2; CDR3 protein: CASSDRSDSNYGYTF; CDR3 DNA: TGTGCCAGCAGTGATAGGAGCGATTCTAACTATGGCTACACCTTC
D gene: .; V gene: TRBV7-9; clone size: .; J gene: TRBJ1-1; CDR3 protein: CSSRQGRTEAFF; CDR3 DNA: TGTTCCAGCCGCCAGGGTCGCACTGAAGCTTTCTTT
D gene: .; V gene: TRBV18; clone size: .; J gene: TRBJ2-2; CDR3 protein: CASSPRGTGELFF; CDR3 DNA: TGTGCCAGCTCACCAAGGGGGACCGGGGAGCTGTTTTTT
D gene: TRBD1; V gene: TRBV6-5; clone size: .; J gene: TRBJ2-5; CDR3 protein: CASSYTGQVGRYF; CDR3 DNA: TGTGCCAGCAGTTACACGGGACAGGTTGGGCGATACTTC
D gene: TRBD1; V gene: TRBV19; clone size: .; J gene: TRBJ2-2; CDR3 protein: CASSIGQGATGELFF; CDR3 DNA: TGTGCCAGTAGTATAGGGCAGGGGGCAACCGGGGAGCTGTTTTTT
D gene: .; V gene: TRBV7-9; clone size: .; J gene: TRBJ1-5; CDR3 protein: CASSFSTGNNQPQHF; CDR3 DNA: TGTGCCAGCAGCTTTAGCACAGGGAACAATCAGCCCCAGCATTTT
D gene: .; V gene: TRBV7-8; clone size: .; J gene: TRBJ2-3; CDR3 protein: CASSLGGGGSTDTQYF; CDR3 DNA: TGTGCCAGCAGCTTAGGTGGCGGAGGAAGCACAGATACGCAGTATTTT
D gene: .; V gene: TRBV30; clone size: .; J gene: TRBJ2-7; CDR3 protein: CAWTELREQYF; CDR3 DNA: TGTGCCTGGACAGAACTACGAGAACAGTACTTC
D gene: TRBD1; V gene: TRBV19; clone size: .; J gene: TRBJ1-5; CDR3 protein: CASSIGTGVNSNQPQHF; CDR3 DNA: TGTGCCAGTAGTATCGGGACAGGGGTTAATAGCAATCAGCCCCAGCATTTT
D gene: .; V gene: TRBV6-5; clone size: .; J gene: TRBJ2-7; CDR3 protein: CASRIPSTYPYEQYF; CDR3 DNA: TGTGCCAGCAGAATCCCCTCTACCTACCCCTACGAGCAGTACTTC
D gene: .; V gene: TRBV4-2; clone size: .; J gene: TRBJ2-5; CDR3 protein: CASSQEFRIGTQYF; CDR3 DNA: TGTGCCAGCAGCCAAGAATTCAGGATCGGGACCCAGTACTTC
D gene: TRBD1; V gene: TRBV9; clone size: .; J gene: TRBJ2-1; CDR3 protein: CASSVDWGGGGDRDEQFF; CDR3 DNA: TGTGCCAGCAGCGTAGATTGGGGGGGAGGGGGGGACAGGGATGAGCAGTTCTTC
D gene: .; V gene: TRBV5-4; clone size: .; J gene: TRBJ1-6; CDR3 protein: CASSFWAGRF; CDR3 DNA: TGTGCCAGCAGCTTTTGGGCAGGCAGGTTT
D gene: .; V gene: TRBV5-1; clone size: .; J gene: TRBJ2-3; CDR3 protein: CASSLGSRSGTDTQYF; CDR3 DNA: TGCGCCAGCAGCTTGGGATCTAGGTCGGGCACAGATACGCAGTATTTT
D gene: TRBD1; V gene: TRBV9; clone size: .; J gene: TRBJ2-7; CDR3 protein: CASSPGQGISYEQYF; CDR3 DNA: TGTGCCAGCAGCCCCGGACAGGGGATCTCCTACGAGCAGTACTTC
D gene: TRBD1; V gene: TRBV7-6; clone size: .; J gene: TRBJ1-1; CDR3 protein: CASSQRDRPLNTEAFF; CDR3 DNA: TGTGCCAGCAGCCAACGGGACAGACCCCTGAACACTGAAGCTTTCTTT
D gene: .; V gene: TRBV29-1; clone size: .; J gene: TRBJ1-1; CDR3 protein: CSVGLETYTEAFF; CDR3 DNA: TGCAGCGTGGGCCTCGAAACATACACTGAAGCTTTCTTT
D gene: TRBD1; V gene: TRBV11-1; clone size: once; J gene: TRBJ1-1; CDR3 protein: CASSLQPGQGQTEAFF; CDR3 DNA: TGTGCCAGCAGCTTGCAACCTGGACAGGGGCAAACTGAAGCTTTCTTT
D gene: .; V gene: TRBV7-8; clone size: .; J gene: TRBJ2-2; CDR3 protein: CASSLGLALFTGELFF; CDR3 DNA: TGTGCCAGCAGCTTAGGTCTAGCCTTATTTACCGGGGAGCTGTTTTTT
D gene: TRBD2; V gene: TRBV5-6; clone size: .; J gene: TRBJ2-2; CDR3 protein: CASSPLGGGLSGELFF; CDR3 DNA: TGTGCCAGCAGCCCTCTCGGGGGGGGGCTGAGCGGGGAGCTGTTTTTT
D gene: .; V gene: TRBV18; clone size: .; J gene: TRBJ2-7; CDR3 protein: CASSATPYEQYF; CDR3 DNA: TGTGCCAGCTCCGCGACACCCTACGAGCAGTACTTC
D gene: TRBD2; V gene: TRBV4-1; clone size: .; J gene: TRBJ2-7; CDR3 protein: CASSQEPLTSGGASRYEQYF; CDR3 DNA: TGCGCCAGCAGCCAAGAACCCCTAACTAGCGGGGGGGCAAGTCGCTACGAGCAGTACTTC
D gene: .; V gene: TRBV27; clone size: .; J gene: TRBJ2-7; CDR3 protein: CASRSRTGLGEQYF; CDR3 DNA: TGTGCCAGCCGTTCGAGAACAGGGCTGGGCGAGCAGTACTTC
D gene: TRBD2; V gene: TRBV19; clone size: .; J gene: TRBJ2-2; CDR3 protein: CASSILGGARNGELFF; CDR3 DNA: TGTGCCAGTAGTATCCTCGGGGGGGCCAGGAACGGGGAGCTGTTTTTT